This T cell receptor beta chain came from a study of technical replicates of blood from a handful of donors. Germline assignment: CDR1 SGHVS and CDR2 FNYEAQ. V lost 6 bases, J lost 0 bases, and 17 bases lay in between. The CDR3 extends over 17 amino acids. The protocol was immunoSEQ multiplex PCR, while the TCRdb copy is restricted to in-frame clones and leaves out a portion. The repertoire consists of tens of thousands of clones, with about 97% occurring once and the leading ten covering about 0.29%. Specimen: T cells isolated from PBMCs. The TCR originated in a human donor in good health. The V gene is TRBV7-6, the J gene TRBJ2-2; the D gene is possibly TRBD2 (6 bases). CDR3: CASSPTARTTNTGELFF. CDR3 DNA: TGTGCCAGCAGTCCAACGGCCAGGACTACGAACACCGGGGAGCTGTTTTTT. Full variable domain (missing parts from reference TRBV7-6 and TRBJ2-2): GAGVSQSPRYKVTKRGQDVALRCDPISGHVSLYWYRQALGQGPEFLTYFNYEAQQDKSGLPNDRFSAERPEGSISTLTIQRTEQRDSAMYRCASSPTARTTNTGELFFGEGSRLTVL.